This is a list of T cell receptor beta chains from one sample in a study of T-cell memory formation after mild COVID-19. TCRdb ran MiXCR on the 5' RACE reads and lists one entry per CDR3 protein. The table shows about 33,000 distinct CDR3 sequences, with under 25% occurring only once. Sequencing was carried out using PBMCs or a T cell subset sorted from them (not recorded which). The receptors were sampled from an adult who had mild COVID-19 (a few samples of this study predate the infection). Cell type and time point are not known. The CDR3 runs from the conserved cysteine through the conserved F or W. A D gene is named only where the DNA matches it firmly. Clone size is given for some rows only: seen once, a few or many times, or a class if the clone is expanded.

V gene	J gene	clone size	D gene	CDR3 length	CDR3 DNA	CDR3 protein
TRBV7-2	TRBJ2-1	many	NA	16	TGTGCCAGCAGCTTAGATCCTCCGGACGGCTACAATGAGCAGTTCTTC	CASSLDPPDGYNEQFF
TRBV28	TRBJ2-7	many	NA	14	TGTGCCAGCAGATCCCCGGGACTTTTCGACGAGCAGTACTTC	CASRSPGLFDEQYF
TRBV12-3/TRBV12-4	TRBJ2-7	many	NA	15	TGTGCCAGCACCCCCCGGACGGGTAGCTCCTACGAGCAGTACTTC	CASTPRTGSSYEQYF
TRBV7-2	TRBJ1-2	many	TRBD1	14	TGTGCCAGCAGCTTGCTACGGGGGACAGATGGCTACACCTTC	CASSLLRGTDGYTF
TRBV10-3	TRBJ2-5	medium-sized	NA	14	TGTGCCATCAGTGTGGGGGGTCCCCAAGAGACCCAGTACTTC	CAISVGGPQETQYF
TRBV5-1	TRBJ2-7	many	NA	14	TGCGCCAGCAGCACAGGGAGCGGGTACTACGAGCAGTACTTC	CASSTGSGYYEQYF
TRBV5-1	TRBJ1-1	many	TRBD1	14	TGCGCCAGCTCATACAGGGGACTGAACACTGAAGCTTTCTTT	CASSYRGLNTEAFF
TRBV15	TRBJ2-7	many	TRBD1	15	TGTGCCACCAGCAGAGTCGGGACAGGTGCCTACGAGCAGTACTTC	CATSRVGTGAYEQYF
TRBV20-1	TRBJ2-7	many	NA	13	TGCAGTGCCGGCGGGGCGCCATTCTACGAGCAGTACTTC	CSAGGAPFYEQYF
TRBV9	TRBJ1-1	NA	NA	14	TGTGCCAGCAGCGTAGTAGGGAGCCGGGCTGAAGCTTTCTTT	CASSVVGSRAEAFF
TRBV7-9	TRBJ2-4	NA	NA	14	TGTGCCAGCAGCAATGGGGTAGCCAAAAACATTCAGTACTTC	CASSNGVAKNIQYF
TRBV7-9	TRBJ2-3	NA	TRBD2	15	TGTGCCAGCAGCTTACAGCGGGGCCACACAGATACGCAGTATTTT	CASSLQRGHTDTQYF
TRBV5-6	TRBJ2-3	NA	TRBD2	16	TGTGCCAGCAGCTTGGCCGCTAGCGGGGAGTCAGATACGCAGTATTTT	CASSLAASGESDTQYF
TRBV18	TRBJ2-3	many	NA	15	TGTGCCAGCTCGCCTATGGACGGGGTCACAGATACGCAGTATTTT	CASSPMDGVTDTQYF
TRBV29-1	TRBJ1-2	NA	NA	11	TGCAGCGTTCCTCAGGGAAATGGCTACACCTTC	CSVPQGNGYTF
TRBV7-9	TRBJ2-7	NA	NA	17	TGTGCCAGCAGCTCCCGCCCCCTACGCGGGGCGTCATACGAGCAGTACTTC	CASSSRPLRGASYEQYF
TRBV25-1	TRBJ2-3	many	NA	14	TGTGCCAGCAGTCGACAGGGTAGCGGTTATACGCAGTATTTT	CASSRQGSGYTQYF
TRBV5-6	TRBJ2-5	many	NA	12	TGTGCCAGCAGCTTGACAGGGGAGACCCAGTACTTC	CASSLTGETQYF
TRBV5-5	TRBJ2-1	NA	NA	15	TGTGCCAGCAGCCTCGACAGGCCGGCCCCCAATGAGCAGTTCTTC	CASSLDRPAPNEQFF
TRBV7-8	TRBJ2-2	many	TRBD2	18	TGTGCCAGCAGCTTAGTGGGTCGCGGGAGATCGAACACCGGGGAGCTGTTTTTT	CASSLVGRGRSNTGELFF
TRBV20-1	TRBJ1-2	many	TRBD1	14	TGCAGTGCCCATACAGGGGGCGCTGACTATGGCTACACCTTC	CSAHTGGADYGYTF
TRBV6-1	TRBJ1-2	medium-sized	NA	11	TGTGCCAGCAGTACTAACTATGGCTACACCTTC	CASSTNYGYTF
TRBV5-1	TRBJ2-5	many	TRBD2	17	TGCGCCAGCAGCTTGGCCTTGGCTAGCGGGGGGCAAGGGACCCAGTACTTC	CASSLALASGGQGTQYF
TRBV4-2	TRBJ1-6	NA	TRBD1	16	TGTGCCAGCAGCCCGTCGGGTGGCCAGGGGGCATCACCCCTCCACTTT	CASSPSGGQGASPLHF
TRBV5-1	TRBJ2-1	many	TRBD2	14	TGCGCCAGCGAGGCAAGCGGGGCCTACAATGAGCAGTTCTTC	CASEASGAYNEQFF
TRBV20-1	TRBJ1-5	many	NA	14	TGCAGTGCTCGTGGGGGACCGCTCAATCAGCCCCAGCATTTT	CSARGGPLNQPQHF
TRBV30	TRBJ1-6	many	NA	13	TGTGCCTGGACCGGGGGAGGTAATTCACCCCTCCACTTT	CAWTGGGNSPLHF
TRBV28	TRBJ2-1	NA	NA	13	TGTGCCAGCAGTTTACAGACAGACAATGAGCAGTTCTTC	CASSLQTDNEQFF
TRBV15	TRBJ1-1	many	NA	13	TGTGCCACCAGCAGAGATAAGGAGGGGAAAGCTTTCTTT	CATSRDKEGKAFF
TRBV4-1	TRBJ1-1	many	NA	13	TGCGCCAGCAGCCAAGAATGGGACCCTGAAGCTTTCTTT	CASSQEWDPEAFF
TRBV9	TRBJ2-2	many	TRBD2	16	TGTGCCAGCAGCGGACTAGCGGGAGGGGGAACCGGGGAGCTGTTTTTT	CASSGLAGGGTGELFF
TRBV5-1	TRBJ2-3	many	TRBD2	19	TGCGCCAGCAGCTTGGCCTTAGCGGGGGGGCCTTCTAGCACAGATACGCAGTATTTT	CASSLALAGGPSSTDTQYF
TRBV7-6	TRBJ2-3	many	NA	13	TGTGCCAGCAGCTTAGCCAGCACAGATACGCAGTATTTT	CASSLASTDTQYF
TRBV5-1	TRBJ2-1	many	NA	14	TGCGCCAGCAGCTTGGCGAATTATTACAATGAGCAGTTCTTC	CASSLANYYNEQFF
TRBV12-3/TRBV12-4	TRBJ1-1	many	NA	12	TGTGCCAGCAGCGCCTCAAAGGCTGAAGCTTTCTTT	CASSASKAEAFF
TRBV24-1	TRBJ1-2	many	TRBD1	14	TGTGCCACCAGTGATACACCGACAGGGCATGGCTACACCTTC	CATSDTPTGHGYTF
TRBV20-1	TRBJ1-5	few	TRBD1	15	TGCAGTGCTAGACTGGGACAGGGGGCCTATCAGCCCCAGCATTTT	CSARLGQGAYQPQHF
TRBV11-2	TRBJ2-3	medium-sized	NA	12	TGTGCCAGCAGTTACCATACAGATACGCAGTATTTT	CASSYHTDTQYF
TRBV14	TRBJ1-1	few	NA	15	TGTGCCAGCAGCCTAACAAGCGAAGGGGGGACTGAAGCTTTCTTT	CASSLTSEGGTEAFF
TRBV6-1	TRBJ2-2	many	TRBD2	16	TGTGCCAGCAGTCAACGACTAGCGGGGATTACACGGTTGGTGTTTTTT	CASSQRLAGITRLVFF
TRBV5-5	TRBJ2-1	many	NA	15	TGTGCCAGCAGATTGGGACCCTTAGGGGAAAATGAGCAGTTCTTC	CASRLGPLGENEQFF
TRBV24-1	TRBJ2-1	NA	TRBD2	14	TGTGCCACCGGCCTAGCGGGAGGAGGGAATGAGCAGTTCTTC	CATGLAGGGNEQFF
TRBV15	TRBJ2-7	NA	NA	13	TGTGCCACCAGCAGAGTAGGGGGTAACGAGCAGTACTTC	CATSRVGGNEQYF
TRBV2	TRBJ1-4	many	NA	16	TGTGCCAGCAGTCTCAGGTTCTGGGCCAGTAATGAAAAACTGTTTTTT	CASSLRFWASNEKLFF
TRBV5-6	TRBJ2-7	few	NA	15	TGTGCCAGCAGCTTGGCCGGGGCCGGGACCTACGAGCAGTACTTC	CASSLAGAGTYEQYF
TRBV20-1	TRBJ2-5	medium-sized	TRBD2	14	TGCAGTGCTTCCCCCACTAGCGGGCTAAAGACCCAGTACTTC	CSASPTSGLKTQYF
TRBV6-5	TRBJ2-3	many	TRBD2	14	TGTGCCAGCATGGCGGGGGGGCCTGAAGATACGCAGTATTTT	CASMAGGPEDTQYF
TRBV7-3	TRBJ2-2	many	TRBD2	15	TGTGCCAGCAGCCCGGGACTAGGCGGCACCGGGGAGCTGTTTTTT	CASSPGLGGTGELFF
TRBV24-1	TRBJ2-2	few	NA	16	TGTGCCACCAGTGATCCTAGCCGGGGTAACACCGGGGAGCTGTTTTTT	CATSDPSRGNTGELFF
TRBV12-3/TRBV12-4	TRBJ2-2	many	NA	14	TGTGCCGTCCGTGGGGTGGGGAACACCGGGGAGCTGTTTTTT	CAVRGVGNTGELFF
TRBV3-1	TRBJ2-7	many	NA	12	TGTGCCAGCAGCCAAGCATCGTCGGAGCAGTACTTC	CASSQASSEQYF
TRBV20-1	TRBJ1-3	NA	NA	13	TGCAGTGCTATATCAGGGGCTGGAAACACCATATATTTT	CSAISGAGNTIYF
TRBV29-1	TRBJ1-3	NA	NA	13	TGCAGCGTGAGGGGGGACTCTGGAAACACCATATATTTT	CSVRGDSGNTIYF